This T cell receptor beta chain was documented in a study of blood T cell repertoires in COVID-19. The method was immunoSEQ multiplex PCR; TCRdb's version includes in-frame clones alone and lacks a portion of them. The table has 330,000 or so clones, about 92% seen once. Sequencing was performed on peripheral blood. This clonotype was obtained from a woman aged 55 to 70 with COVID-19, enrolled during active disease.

For the CDR3, the DNA is TGTGCCAGCAGCCTCGGCCAGGCTAATGAAAAACTGTTTTTT. Translated, it gives CASSLGQANEKLFF. This rearrangement joins TRBV3-1 (or the pseudogene TRBV3-2) to TRBJ1-4; no clear D gene. The CDR3 spans 14 residues. Trimming cost V 4 bases and J 3 bases, with 9 bases left between them. Germline values: CDR1 LGHDT, CDR2 YNNKEL (reference sequence).